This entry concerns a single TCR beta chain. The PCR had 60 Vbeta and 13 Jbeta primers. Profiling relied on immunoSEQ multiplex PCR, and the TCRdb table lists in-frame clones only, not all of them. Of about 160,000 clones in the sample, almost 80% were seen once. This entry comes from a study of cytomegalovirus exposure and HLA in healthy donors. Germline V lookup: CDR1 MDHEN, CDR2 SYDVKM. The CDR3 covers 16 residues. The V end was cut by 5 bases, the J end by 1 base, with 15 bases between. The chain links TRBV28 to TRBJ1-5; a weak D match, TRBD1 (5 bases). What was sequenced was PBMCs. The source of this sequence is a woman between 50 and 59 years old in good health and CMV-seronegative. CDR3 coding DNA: TGTGCCAGCAGTCGCGGGGGGGTTGGAAGCAATCAGCCCCAGCATTTT. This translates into CASSRGGVGSNQPQHF.